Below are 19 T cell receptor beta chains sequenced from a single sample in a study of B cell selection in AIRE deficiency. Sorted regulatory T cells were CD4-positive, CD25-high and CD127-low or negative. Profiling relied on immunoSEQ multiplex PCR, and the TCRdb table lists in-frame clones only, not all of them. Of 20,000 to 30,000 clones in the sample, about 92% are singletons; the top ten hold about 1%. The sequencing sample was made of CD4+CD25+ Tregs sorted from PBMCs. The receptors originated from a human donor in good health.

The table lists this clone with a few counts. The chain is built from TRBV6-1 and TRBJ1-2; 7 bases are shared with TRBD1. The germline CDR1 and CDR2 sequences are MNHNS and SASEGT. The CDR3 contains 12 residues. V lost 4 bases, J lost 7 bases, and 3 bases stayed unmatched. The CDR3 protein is CASSAHRGGYTF. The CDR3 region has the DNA TGTGCCAGCAGTGCCCACAGGGGTGGCTACACCTTC.

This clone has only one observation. CDR3 amino acids: CASSYHVGGPLYEQYF. The CDR3 DNA sequence: TGTGCCAGCAGTTACCACGTCGGGGGGCCTCTCTACGAGCAGTACTTC. V is TRBV6-6 and J is TRBJ2-5, with D perhaps matching TRBD2 (7 bases). Gene TRBJ2-7 matches the end of the DNA better, so the J call may be wrong. Germline CDR1 and CDR2: MNHNY and SVGAGI (reference sequence). The CDR3 consists of 16 residues.

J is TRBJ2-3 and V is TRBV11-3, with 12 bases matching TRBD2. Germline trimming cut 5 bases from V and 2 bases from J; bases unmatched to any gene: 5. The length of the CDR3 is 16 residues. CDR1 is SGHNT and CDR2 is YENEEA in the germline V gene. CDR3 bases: TGTGCCAGCAGCCCCGGACTAGCGGGACACACAGATACGCAGTATTTT. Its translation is CASSPGLAGHTDTQYF. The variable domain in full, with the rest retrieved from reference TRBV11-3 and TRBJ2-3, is EAGVVQSPRYKIIEKKQPVAFWCNPISGHNTLYWYLQNLGQGPELLIRYENEEAVDDSQLPKDRFSAERLKGVDSTLKIQPAELGDSAVYLCASSPGLAGHTDTQYFGPGTRLTVL.

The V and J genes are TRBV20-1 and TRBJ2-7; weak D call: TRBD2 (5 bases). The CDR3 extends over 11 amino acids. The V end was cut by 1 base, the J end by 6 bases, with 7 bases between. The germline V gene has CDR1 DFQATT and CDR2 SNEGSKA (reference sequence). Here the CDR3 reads CSARVGSEQYF. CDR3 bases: TGCAGTGCTAGAGTAGGGAGCGAGCAGTACTTC.

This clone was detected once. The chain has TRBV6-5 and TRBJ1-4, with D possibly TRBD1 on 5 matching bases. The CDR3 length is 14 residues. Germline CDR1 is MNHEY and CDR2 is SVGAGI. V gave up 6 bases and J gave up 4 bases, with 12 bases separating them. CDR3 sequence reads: CASRPGGYNEKLFF. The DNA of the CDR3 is TGTGCCAGCAGACCCGGGGGGTATAATGAAAAACTGTTTTTT.

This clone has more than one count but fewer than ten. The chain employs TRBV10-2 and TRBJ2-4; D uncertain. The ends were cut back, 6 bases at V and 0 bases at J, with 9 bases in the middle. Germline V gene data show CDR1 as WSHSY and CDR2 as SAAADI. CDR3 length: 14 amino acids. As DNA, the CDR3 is TGCGCCAGCAGCCTTACTATAGCCAAAAACATTCAGTACTTC. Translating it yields CASSLTIAKNIQYF.

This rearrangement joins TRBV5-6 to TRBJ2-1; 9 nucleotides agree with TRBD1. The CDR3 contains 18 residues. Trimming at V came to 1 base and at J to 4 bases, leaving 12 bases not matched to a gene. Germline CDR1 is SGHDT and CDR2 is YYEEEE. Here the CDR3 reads CASSLIGTGLSEYNEQFF. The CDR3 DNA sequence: TGTGCCAGCAGCTTGATCGGGACAGGGTTATCGGAATACAATGAGCAGTTCTTC.

The chain's CDR3 is CASSITPQETQYF. The CDR3 DNA is TGTGCCAGTAGTATCACTCCTCAAGAGACCCAGTACTTC. The V gene is TRBV19, the J gene TRBJ2-5; D not resolved. In germline, CDR1 is LNHDA, CDR2 SQIVND (reference sequence). The CDR3 consists of 13 residues. Trimming pared 3 bases from V and 2 bases from J, leaving 7 bases between.

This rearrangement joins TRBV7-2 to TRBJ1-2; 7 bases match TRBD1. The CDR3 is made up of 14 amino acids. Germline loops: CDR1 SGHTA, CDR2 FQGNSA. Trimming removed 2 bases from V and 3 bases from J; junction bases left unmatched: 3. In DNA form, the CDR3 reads TGTGCCAGCAGCTTAAACAGGGGAGACTATGGCTACACCTTC. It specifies CASSLNRGDYGYTF.

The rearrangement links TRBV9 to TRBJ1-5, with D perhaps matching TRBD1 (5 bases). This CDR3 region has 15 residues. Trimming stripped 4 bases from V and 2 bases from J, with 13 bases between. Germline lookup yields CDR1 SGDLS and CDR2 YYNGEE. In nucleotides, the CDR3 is TGTGCCAGCAGCCCATCGGGGGAGGGCAATCAGCCCCAGCATTTT. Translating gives CASSPSGEGNQPQHF.

CDR3 DNA sequence: TGCGCCAGCAGCTCGGCTAGCGGGGGGCACAATGAGCAGTTCTTC. Protein sequence: CASSSASGGHNEQFF. This sequence joins TRBV5-1 and TRBJ2-1, with 11 bases aligning to TRBD2. Germline CDR1 and CDR2: SGHRS and YFSETQ. The length of the CDR3 is 15 residues. V gave up 3 bases and J gave up 5 bases; unmatched junction bases: 4.

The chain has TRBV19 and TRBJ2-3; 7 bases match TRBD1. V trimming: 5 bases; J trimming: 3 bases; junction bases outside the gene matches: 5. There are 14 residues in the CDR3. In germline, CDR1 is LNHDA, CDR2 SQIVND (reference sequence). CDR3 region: CASSVKGATDTQYF. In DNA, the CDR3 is TGTGCCAGTAGTGTAAAGGGGGCAACAGATACGCAGTATTTT.

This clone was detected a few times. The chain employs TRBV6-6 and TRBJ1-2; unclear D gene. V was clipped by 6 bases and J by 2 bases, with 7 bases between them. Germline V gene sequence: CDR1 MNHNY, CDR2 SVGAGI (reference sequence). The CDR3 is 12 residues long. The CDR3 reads CASRAGNYGYTF. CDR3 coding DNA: TGTGCCAGCAGGGCCGGGAACTATGGCTACACCTTC.

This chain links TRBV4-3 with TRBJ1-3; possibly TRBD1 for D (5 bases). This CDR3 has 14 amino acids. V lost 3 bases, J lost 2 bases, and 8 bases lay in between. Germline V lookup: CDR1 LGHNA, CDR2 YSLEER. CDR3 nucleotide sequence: TGCGCCAGCAGCCAGTGGGGGGCTGGAAACACCATATATTTT. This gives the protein CASSQWGAGNTIYF.

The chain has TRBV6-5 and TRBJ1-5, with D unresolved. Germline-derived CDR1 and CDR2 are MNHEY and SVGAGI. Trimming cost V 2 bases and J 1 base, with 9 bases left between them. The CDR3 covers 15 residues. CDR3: CASSYRVPSNQPQHF. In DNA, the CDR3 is TGTGCCAGCAGTTACAGGGTGCCGAGCAATCAGCCCCAGCATTTT.

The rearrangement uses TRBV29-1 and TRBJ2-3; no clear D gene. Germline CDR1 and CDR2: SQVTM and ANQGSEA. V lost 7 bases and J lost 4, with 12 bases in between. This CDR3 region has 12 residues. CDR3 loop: CSAKKGPDTQYF. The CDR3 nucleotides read TGCAGCGCCAAAAAAGGTCCAGATACGCAGTATTTT.

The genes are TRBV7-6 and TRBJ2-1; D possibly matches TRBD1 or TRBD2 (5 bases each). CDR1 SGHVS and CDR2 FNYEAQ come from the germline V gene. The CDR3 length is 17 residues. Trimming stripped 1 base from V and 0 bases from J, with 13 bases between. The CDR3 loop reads CASSLVRQTNSYNEQFF. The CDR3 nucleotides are TGTGCCAGCAGCTTAGTTCGACAGACTAACTCCTACAATGAGCAGTTCTTC.

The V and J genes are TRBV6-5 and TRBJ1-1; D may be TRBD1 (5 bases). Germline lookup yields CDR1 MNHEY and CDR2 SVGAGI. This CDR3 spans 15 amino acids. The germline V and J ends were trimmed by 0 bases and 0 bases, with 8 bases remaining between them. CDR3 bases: TGTGCCAGCAGTTACTCCCCAGGGATGAACACTGAAGCTTTCTTT. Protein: CASSYSPGMNTEAFF.

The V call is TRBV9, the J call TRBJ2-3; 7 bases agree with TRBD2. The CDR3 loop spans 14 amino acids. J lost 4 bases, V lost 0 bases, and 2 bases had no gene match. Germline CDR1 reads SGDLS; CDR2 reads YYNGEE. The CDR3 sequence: CASSVGSGADTQYF. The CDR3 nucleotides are TGTGCCAGCAGCGTAGGAAGCGGGGCAGATACGCAGTATTTT.